These 24 T cell receptor beta chains originate from one sample sequenced in a study of CD8 T cells in ankylosing spondylitis (dated by TCRdb to 2015 to 2018). Libraries were constructed by 5' RACE. The listed sequencing device is Illumina HiSeq 2500. TCRdb reanalyzed the raw reads on its own, using fastp at Q25 for trimming and MiXCR for clone calling, and kept in-frame beta chains. Merged by CDR3 protein, the rows form single entries marked with the most common genes and DNA. The sample contains some 30,000 distinct CDR3 sequences, 7.2% of them found a single time. Under 12% of the sample lies in the top ten. The sample comprised blood, either unsorted or a sorted T cell fraction (not recorded which). The receptor set was obtained from a male donor with ankylosing spondylitis or in good health (not recorded which).

Many counts were recorded for this clonotype. The chain couples TRBV29-1 to TRBJ2-1; D unresolved. Trimming took off 4 bases at V and 6 bases at J, with 13 bases between the two ends. The germline V gene encodes CDR1 SQVTM and CDR2 ANQGSEA. CDR3 length: 13 amino acids. The CDR3 sequence is CSVVDPPRNEQFF. CDR3 in DNA: TGCAGCGTTGTGGACCCCCCTCGCAATGAGCAGTTCTTC.

This clonotype was observed many times. This chain links TRBV6-6 with TRBJ1-1, with a possible D match to TRBD1 (6 bases). Trimming took 8 bases from V and 4 from J, leaving 14 bases between them. Germline V gene sequence: CDR1 MNHNY, CDR2 SVGAGI (reference sequence). The CDR3 runs to 13 residues. The CDR3 sequence: CASLNGRGTEAFF. The DNA for the CDR3 is TGTGCCAGCCTGAATGGCAGGGGCACTGAAGCTTTCTTT.

This clonotype was recorded at least ten times. This chain connects TRBV18 to TRBJ2-7; TRBD2 might be the D (5 bases). Trimming removed 3 bases at V and 3 bases at J, with 12 bases between. CDR1 and CDR2 from the germline V gene are KGHSH and LQKENI. This CDR3 comprises 14 residues. CDR3 residues: CASSPGLPNYEQYF. In DNA, the CDR3 is TGTGCCAGCTCACCTGGACTGCCGAACTACGAGCAGTACTTC.

Many counts were recorded for this clonotype. The chain joins TRBV6-5 to TRBJ2-6; unclear D gene. CDR3 length: 14 residues. Trimming took off 4 bases at V and 4 bases at J, with 8 bases between the two ends. Germline values: CDR1 MNHEY, CDR2 SVGAGI. The CDR3: CASSSAPGANVLTF. The CDR3 nucleotides read TGTGCCAGCAGTTCTGCCCCGGGGGCCAACGTCCTGACTTTC.

This clonotype was detected many times. The V gene is TRBV11-2, the J gene TRBJ1-5; 8 nucleotides line up with TRBD1. The germline V gene has CDR1 SGHAT and CDR2 FQNNGV. V lost 4 bases and J lost 4; bases outside the gene matches: 9. The CDR3 runs to 16 residues. The CDR3 here is CASSSITGGKNQPQHF. CDR3 DNA: TGTGCCAGCAGCTCGATAACAGGGGGGAAAAATCAGCCCCAGCATTTT.

The rearrangement joins TRBV18 to TRBJ2-3, with D tentatively TRBD1 or TRBD2 (6 bases each). Germline loops: CDR1 KGHSH, CDR2 LQKENI. The CDR3 extends over 13 amino acids. V was clipped by 3 bases and J by 11 bases, with 15 bases between them. The CDR3 sequence: CASSPATEGEQYF. The CDR3 DNA sequence: TGTGCCAGCTCACCCGCGACGGAGGGGGAGCAGTATTTT.

This rearrangement joins TRBV7-9 to TRBJ2-1, with 13 bases identical to TRBD2. Unmatched junction bases numbered 8, after V lost 5 bases and J lost 7 bases. The CDR3 has 16 residues. Germline CDR1 SEHNR, CDR2 FQNEAQ (reference sequence). The CDR3 sequence: CASSTGLAGAWNEQFF. CDR3 DNA sequence: TGTGCCAGCAGCACCGGACTAGCGGGAGCGTGGAATGAGCAGTTCTTC.

There are many counts of this clonotype. This chain uses TRBV10-3 with TRBJ1-6; the match to TRBD1 covers 7 bases. The CDR3 covers 15 residues. CDR1 ENHRY and CDR2 SYGVKD come from the germline V gene. J was trimmed by 14 bases and V by 4 bases; bases with no gene match: 14. For the CDR3, the DNA is TGTGCCATCAGTGGTGGACAGGATCCTGGGGGCACCCTCCACTTT. It is translated as CAISGGQDPGGTLHF.

This clonotype has at least ten counts. This chain joins TRBV20-1 and TRBJ2-5; TRBD1 is a possible D gene (6 bases). The germline CDR1 and CDR2 sequences are DFQATT and SNEGSKA (reference sequence). V lost 7 bases, J lost 0 bases, and 15 bases lay in between. The CDR3 runs to 14 residues. The CDR3 region is CSVPPGTHQETQYF. CDR3 sequence (DNA): TGCAGTGTTCCCCCCGGGACACACCAAGAGACCCAGTACTTC.

This clonotype was seen many times. The chain employs TRBV5-4 and TRBJ2-2; D tentatively reads TRBD1 or TRBD2 (5 bases each). This CDR3 is built from 15 residues. The germline CDR1 and CDR2 sequences are SGHNT and YYREEE (reference sequence). V lost 2 bases and J lost 7, with 15 bases in between. The CDR3 bases are TGTGCCAGCAGCTTCGGTGCAGGGACGGGCGGGGAGCTGTTTTTT. Residues: CASSFGAGTGGELFF.

This clonotype was counted a few times. The chain combines TRBV20-1 with TRBJ1-1, with D perhaps TRBD1 (6 bases). The V gene's germline CDR1 is DFQATT and CDR2 SNEGSKA (reference sequence). This CDR3 region has 16 residues. Trimming took off 0 bases at V and 4 bases at J, with 18 bases between the two ends. The CDR3 protein is CSARDPWGRGSTEAFF. CDR3 nucleotide sequence: TGCAGTGCTAGAGATCCCTGGGGGCGTGGGTCCACTGAAGCTTTCTTT.

The chain couples TRBV10-2 to TRBJ2-2; TRBD1 is a possible D gene (6 bases). V gave up 4 bases and J gave up 0 bases, with 12 bases separating them. The CDR3 spans 16 residues. Germline lookup yields CDR1 WSHSY and CDR2 SAAADI. This CDR3 reads CASSGFGTTNTGELFF. The CDR3 DNA follows: TGCGCCAGCAGTGGCTTCGGGACAACGAACACCGGGGAGCTGTTTTTT.

This clonotype was recorded at least ten times. The chain uses TRBV14 and TRBJ1-6, with no clear D. Germline V gene lookup returns CDR1 SGHDN and CDR2 FVKESK. There are 14 residues in the CDR3. Trimming removed 3 bases at V and 2 bases at J, with 5 bases between. Here the CDR3 DNA reads TGTGCCAGCAGCCAGCGGGCCTATAATTCACCCCTCCACTTT. It is translated as CASSQRAYNSPLHF.

Ten or more counts support this clonotype. The V call is TRBV12-3 or TRBV12-4, the J call TRBJ2-2, with D tentatively TRBD1 or TRBD2 (5 bases each). V gave up 2 bases and J gave up 5 bases, with 12 bases separating them. The CDR3 contains 15 residues. The CDR3 is CASSLNGGLTGELFF. The CDR3 DNA reads as TGTGCCAGCAGTTTAAATGGGGGTTTGACCGGGGAGCTGTTTTTT.

The CDR3: CAISVEGAGSEQYF. The DNA for the CDR3 is TGTGCCATCAGTGTGGAGGGCGCAGGCTCCGAGCAGTACTTC. This rearrangement joins TRBV10-3 to TRBJ2-7; D possibly corresponds to TRBD2 (6 bases). Deletions cut 4 bases from V and 6 bases from J, with 16 bases between. The CDR3 is 14 residues long. Germline values: CDR1 ENHRY, CDR2 SYGVKD.

The sample holds many counts of this clonotype. J is TRBJ1-2 and V is TRBV3-1; 11 nucleotides agree with TRBD1. CDR3 size: 14 residues. V shed 5 bases, J shed 3 bases, and the junction held 2 bases outside the gene matches. Germline CDR1 and CDR2: LGHDT and YNNKEL (reference sequence). CDR3 sequence reads: CASSWTGGHYGYTF. The CDR3 coding sequence is TGTGCCAGCAGCTGGACAGGGGGCCACTATGGCTACACCTTC.

In this sample, this clonotype turned up many times. The chain combines TRBV7-2 with TRBJ2-3; the match to TRBD2 covers 15 bases. J gave up 5 bases and V 4 bases, and 4 bases lay outside the gene matches. Per germline, CDR1 SGHTA and CDR2 FQGNSA. CDR3 size: 16 residues. The CDR3 DNA reads as TGTGCCAGCAGCTATGGACTAGCGGGAGGGGGAGATACGCAGTATTTT. It encodes CASSYGLAGGGDTQYF.

This clonotype was detected many times. DNA for the CDR3: TGTGCCAGCAGTTACTCCCTAGCGGGAGGATCGTCCTACGAGCAGTACTTC. This encodes CASSYSLAGGSSYEQYF. This chain links TRBV6-5 with TRBJ2-7; 11 nucleotides match TRBD2. The CDR3 spans 17 residues. V lost 0 bases, J lost 1 base, and 5 bases stayed unmatched. Germline CDR1 reads MNHEY; CDR2 reads SVGAGI.

There are many counts of this clonotype. The chain is built from TRBV14 and TRBJ2-7; D is uncertain. Germline assignment: CDR1 SGHDN and CDR2 FVKESK. V lost 1 base, J lost 7 bases, and 14 bases lay in between. CDR3 size: 14 residues. CDR3 loop: CASSQAVFGYEQYF. The CDR3 region has the DNA TGTGCCAGCAGCCAAGCGGTTTTTGGGTATGAGCAGTACTTC.

At least ten counts were recorded for this clonotype. V gene TRBV5-1 combines with J gene TRBJ2-3; D may be TRBD2 (6 bases). This CDR3 is 14 amino acids long. Per germline, CDR1 SGHRS and CDR2 YFSETQ. V was clipped by 4 bases and J by 0 bases, with 9 bases between them. CDR3 protein: CASSASGSTDTQYF. The DNA for the CDR3 is TGCGCCAGCAGCGCCAGCGGGAGCACAGATACGCAGTATTTT.

This clonotype was counted many times. This chain connects TRBV11-2 to TRBJ2-1; TRBD2 aligns across 8 bases. Trimming cost V 5 bases and J 7 bases; bases outside gene matches: 13. There are 16 residues in the CDR3. CDR1 and CDR2 from the germline V gene are SGHAT and FQNNGV. The CDR3: CASSPRSGRAGNEQFF. CDR3 sequence (DNA): TGTGCCAGCAGCCCCCGGAGCGGGAGAGCGGGGAATGAGCAGTTCTTC.

This clonotype has ten or more counts. The CDR3 region is CASSQGSPLRGEQFF. CDR3 sequence (DNA): TGTGCCAGCAGCCAAGGAAGTCCCCTCCGTGGTGAGCAGTTCTTC. V is TRBV3-1 and J is TRBJ2-1; D is unclear. From germline, CDR1 is LGHDT and CDR2 YNNKEL (reference sequence). The CDR3 has 15 residues. The V and J ends lost 1 base and 9 bases respectively, with 16 bases between them.

This clonotype showed up many times. V is TRBV12-3 or TRBV12-4 and J is TRBJ2-5, with 12 nucleotides matching TRBD2. Trimming at V came to 2 bases and at J to 4 bases, leaving 2 bases not matched to a gene. The CDR3 runs to 15 residues. The CDR3, as DNA: TGTGCCAGCAGTTTATTGGGACTAGCGGGAGAGACCCAGTACTTC. Protein sequence: CASSLLGLAGETQYF.

This clonotype has at least ten counts. The V and J genes are TRBV6-1 and TRBJ2-7; TRBD2 matches at 8 bases. The V and J ends lost 5 bases and 3 bases, in that order; junction bases with no gene match: 6. The CDR3 is made up of 14 amino acids. In germline, CDR1 is MNHNS, CDR2 SASEGT. In DNA form, the CDR3 reads TGTGCCAGCAGTATGCGGGGGGACAACTACGAGCAGTACTTC. As protein: CASSMRGDNYEQYF.